This is a list of T cell receptor beta chains from one sample in a study of neurological immune-mediated disorders. TCRdb reprocessed the 5' RACE reads via MiXCR and lists one record per CDR3 protein. The sample yields tens of thousands of distinct CDR3 sequences, roughly an eighth seen once. The sample taken for sequencing was PBMCs. All receptors come from a man aged 55-75 years in good health. Each CDR3 is given without its conserved first and last residue. Each record gives: J gene, V gene, CDR3 protein.

J gene: TRBJ1-4
V gene: TRBV5-1
CDR3 protein: ASSLAGEKLF

J gene: TRBJ1-1
V gene: TRBV12-3/TRBV12-4
CDR3 protein: ASSRGQWGEAF

J gene: TRBJ1-1
V gene: TRBV5-1
CDR3 protein: ASSLAGGLNTEAF

J gene: TRBJ2-3
V gene: TRBV12-3/TRBV12-4
CDR3 protein: ASSLLAGGATDTQY

J gene: TRBJ1-1
V gene: TRBV20-1
CDR3 protein: SARRQGANTEAF

J gene: TRBJ2-1
V gene: TRBV7-2
CDR3 protein: ATGDRTRDEQF

J gene: TRBJ1-5
V gene: TRBV18
CDR3 protein: ASSREAVGDQPQH

J gene: TRBJ2-5
V gene: TRBV14
CDR3 protein: ASTLGAVRRQETQY

J gene: TRBJ2-4
V gene: TRBV2
CDR3 protein: ASSAEGSNIQY

J gene: TRBJ2-1
V gene: TRBV13
CDR3 protein: ASSLGPGGIYNEQF

J gene: TRBJ2-5
V gene: TRBV5-1
CDR3 protein: ASSPGGAGQETQY

J gene: TRBJ2-7
V gene: TRBV20-1
CDR3 protein: SANDRTYEQY

J gene: TRBJ2-3
V gene: TRBV7-2
CDR3 protein: ASSQLSGGRGDTQY

J gene: TRBJ2-4
V gene: TRBV20-1
CDR3 protein: SQLGGNIQY

J gene: TRBJ1-1
V gene: TRBV20-1
CDR3 protein: SARGGSMNTEAF

J gene: TRBJ1-2
V gene: TRBV15
CDR3 protein: ATSRDGSYGYT

J gene: TRBJ1-1
V gene: TRBV20-1
CDR3 protein: SVTDTEAL

J gene: TRBJ1-4
V gene: TRBV20-1
CDR3 protein: SARSQAREGNEKLF

J gene: TRBJ2-7
V gene: TRBV9
CDR3 protein: ASSARTGGPYEQY

J gene: TRBJ1-6
V gene: TRBV6-2/TRBV6-3
CDR3 protein: ASRPGQGYSPLH

J gene: TRBJ2-7
V gene: TRBV27
CDR3 protein: ASSLGPESYEQY

J gene: TRBJ1-6
V gene: TRBV20-1
CDR3 protein: SARSGVRSNSPLH

J gene: TRBJ2-7
V gene: TRBV7-2
CDR3 protein: ASSGGQGSVGEQY

J gene: TRBJ2-5
V gene: TRBV20-1
CDR3 protein: SAPRGRETQY

J gene: TRBJ1-6
V gene: TRBV7-8
CDR3 protein: ASSPGSESSYNSPLH

J gene: TRBJ2-5
V gene: TRBV28
CDR3 protein: ASSPPASGEETQY

J gene: TRBJ2-5
V gene: TRBV10-1
CDR3 protein: ASSRAPEETQY

J gene: TRBJ2-1
V gene: TRBV11-2
CDR3 protein: ASSSQGLQWF

J gene: TRBJ1-3
V gene: TRBV12-3/TRBV12-4
CDR3 protein: ASSFQSAGQNSGNTIY

J gene: TRBJ2-1
V gene: TRBV20-1
CDR3 protein: SALKSGCNEQF

J gene: TRBJ1-3
V gene: TRBV7-8
CDR3 protein: ASSFSGGVNSGNTIY

J gene: TRBJ1-1
V gene: TRBV12-3/TRBV12-4
CDR3 protein: ASSFQRNTEAF

J gene: TRBJ2-1
V gene: TRBV7-8
CDR3 protein: ASSLVSSSYNEQF

J gene: TRBJ2-3
V gene: TRBV5-1
CDR3 protein: ASSLTGQESDTQY

J gene: TRBJ2-5
V gene: TRBV4-3
CDR3 protein: ASSQEGGGRRDQETQY

J gene: TRBJ2-7
V gene: TRBV14
CDR3 protein: ASSRQGFEQY

J gene: TRBJ1-4
V gene: TRBV27
CDR3 protein: ASSREGGQTATNEKLF

J gene: TRBJ2-3
V gene: TRBV7-2
CDR3 protein: ASSHGTRLDKGTDTQY

J gene: TRBJ2-2
V gene: TRBV18
CDR3 protein: ASSPPGGMNTGELF

J gene: TRBJ2-3
V gene: TRBV25-1
CDR3 protein: ASSESGAYTQY

J gene: TRBJ2-2
V gene: TRBV6-6
CDR3 protein: ASTASYTGELF

J gene: TRBJ2-3
V gene: TRBV6-6
CDR3 protein: ASSGGDTQY

J gene: TRBJ2-3
V gene: TRBV5-1
CDR3 protein: ASSLGQGADTQY

J gene: TRBJ1-4
V gene: TRBV7-2
CDR3 protein: ASSLGRINEKLF

J gene: TRBJ1-2
V gene: TRBV4-1
CDR3 protein: ASSQDRGGGYT

J gene: TRBJ2-7
V gene: TRBV20-1
CDR3 protein: SADSASGGLTSYEQY

J gene: TRBJ2-2
V gene: TRBV6-1
CDR3 protein: ASRGGTPNTGELF

J gene: TRBJ2-2
V gene: TRBV7-2
CDR3 protein: ASSLDGRRTGELF

J gene: TRBJ2-7
V gene: TRBV18
CDR3 protein: ASSPLVTGGRNEQY

J gene: TRBJ1-5
V gene: TRBV5-5
CDR3 protein: ASSPWGTGGFYSNQPQH

J gene: TRBJ1-6
V gene: TRBV20-1
CDR3 protein: SARVKLMDNSPLH

J gene: TRBJ2-7
V gene: TRBV20-1
CDR3 protein: SARGQDLAGEQY

J gene: TRBJ2-3
V gene: TRBV7-2
CDR3 protein: ASSPDADTQY

J gene: TRBJ1-3
V gene: TRBV28
CDR3 protein: ASSFSGTGKTGNTIY

J gene: TRBJ2-1
V gene: TRBV9
CDR3 protein: ASSVPRGSGGDYSYNEQF